The T cell receptor (beta chain) described here comes from a study of blood T cell repertoires in COVID-19. About the research overall: T cells, B-cell-depleted T cells, or PBMCs supplied cDNA or gDNA.

The V gene lost 8 bases and the J gene lost 0 bases, with 10 bases spanning the gap. This CDR3 is 13 amino acids long. Germline V gene sequence: CDR1 MDHEN, CDR2 SYDVKM. Profiled with immunoSEQ multiplex PCR; TCRdb holds only in-frame clones, not every one. The sample holds approximately 200,000 clones; about 88% are singletons and the top ten take less than 3%. The genes are TRBV28 and TRBJ1-1; TRBD1 might be the D (6 bases). The TCR originated in a woman in her thirties with active or convalescent COVID-19. The sequencing sample was made of peripheral blood. This chain's CDR3 is CASYRAMNTEAFF. The CDR3 DNA reads TGTGCCAGCTACAGGGCAATGAACACTGAAGCTTTCTTT.